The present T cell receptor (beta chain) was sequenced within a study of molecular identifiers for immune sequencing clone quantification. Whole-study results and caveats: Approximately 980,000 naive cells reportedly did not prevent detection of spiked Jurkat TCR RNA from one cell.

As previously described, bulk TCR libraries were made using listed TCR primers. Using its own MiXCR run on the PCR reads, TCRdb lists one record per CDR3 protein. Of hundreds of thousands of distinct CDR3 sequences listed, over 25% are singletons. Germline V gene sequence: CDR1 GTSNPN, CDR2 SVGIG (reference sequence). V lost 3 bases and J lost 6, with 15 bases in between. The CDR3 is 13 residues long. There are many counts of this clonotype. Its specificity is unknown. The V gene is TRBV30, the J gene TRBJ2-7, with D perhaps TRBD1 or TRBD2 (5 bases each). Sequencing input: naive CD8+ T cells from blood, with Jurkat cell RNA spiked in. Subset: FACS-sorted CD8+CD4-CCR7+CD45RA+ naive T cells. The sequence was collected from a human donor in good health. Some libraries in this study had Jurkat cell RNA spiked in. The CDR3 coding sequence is TGTGCCTGGAGCCGGACCGGGACCTCCGAGCAGTACTTC. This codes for CAWSRTGTSEQYF.